This T cell receptor (beta chain) stems from a study of cytomegalovirus exposure and HLA in healthy donors. Overall study results and limits: The productive fraction for most TCR beta V segments was about 87% or about 30% in an earlier analysis.

CDR1 and CDR2 from the germline V gene are MNHNY and SVGAGI (reference sequence). Trimming pared 4 bases from V and 1 base from J, leaving 14 bases between. The CDR3 is 16 amino acids. Vbeta (60) and Jbeta (13) primers were used in the PCR. Assay: immunoSEQ multiplex PCR; the TCRdb copy retains only in-frame clones and omits some. The sample records 98,000 or so clones, approximately 79% being singletons. A remark on this clone: Antigen specificity is unknown.

Sequencing input: PBMCs. This receptor was identified in a man in his 60s in good health and CMV-seropositive. The rearrangement uses TRBV6-6 and TRBJ1-3, with D tentatively TRBD1 (5 bases). CDR3 sequence: CASSSRGGLSGNTIYF. Here the CDR3 DNA reads TGTGCCAGCAGTTCCCGGGGGGGTTTGTCTGGAAACACCATATATTTT.